The source of this T cell receptor (beta chain) is a study of T cell repertoires in cytomegalovirus infection. TCRdb re-called the reads with MiXCR, one entry per CDR3 protein. The sample lists about 450,000 distinct CDR3 sequences; 25% to 40% were seen once. The germline V gene has CDR1 MGHRA and CDR2 YSYEKL. The CDR3 is 13 residues long. Points on this clonotype: Mismatch with germline at one junction end may stem from a read error.

Material: PBMCs. The clonotype was recovered from a human donor in good health (CMV status not recorded). Some clones in this sample may be carry-over from other donors' samples. The chain recombines TRBV4-1 with TRBJ2-5; D gene uncertain. This CDR3 is CARSQALVETQYF. The CDR3 DNA reads as TGCGCCAGAAGCCAAGCTTTAGTAGAGACCCAGTACTTC.